One and the same sample provided the 3 T cell receptor beta chains below, sequenced in a study of cytomegalovirus exposure and HLA in healthy donors. Data came from immunoSEQ multiplex PCR; TCRdb stores just in-frame clones and leaves some out. The repertoire holds some 210,000 clones, 80% to 90% seen once, with roughly 2% in the top ten. The sequencing input was PBMCs. Source of these receptors: a woman aged 18-35 years in good health and CMV-seropositive.

The sample holds one count of this clone. The chain links TRBV19 to TRBJ2-5; 13 bases match TRBD2. After removal of 4 bases from V and 3 bases from J, the junction contained 5 bases not matched to a gene. Germline CDR1 reads LNHDA; CDR2 reads SQIVND (reference sequence). The CDR3 consists of 16 residues. Written as DNA, the CDR3 is TGTGCCAGTAGTACGTCAGGACTAGCGGGAGAAGAGACCCAGTACTTC. This translates into CASSTSGLAGEETQYF.

As regards this clone: This CDR3 is also generated by other DNA sequences in the sample. V and J are TRBV27 and TRBJ2-1; 7 bases match TRBD1. The germline gives CDR1 MNHEY, CDR2 SMNVEV (reference sequence). The length of the CDR3 is 14 residues. Losses at the gene ends were 2 bases for V and 3 bases for J; bases not matched to a gene: 1. For the CDR3, the DNA is TGTGCCAGCAGTTTAGGGACAGACTACAATGAGCAGTTCTTC. This encodes CASSLGTDYNEQFF.

The V and J genes are TRBV19 and TRBJ1-1, with 8 bases matching TRBD1. Germline V gene sequence: CDR1 LNHDA, CDR2 SQIVND (reference sequence). Germline trimming cut 5 bases from V and 4 bases from J; bases unmatched to any gene: 6. This CDR3 spans 14 amino acids. The CDR3 sequence is CASSPGGWGTEAFF. The CDR3 bases are TGTGCCAGTAGTCCAGGGGGCTGGGGCACTGAAGCTTTCTTT.